A selection of T cell receptor beta chains follows, all from one sample in a study of T cell responses to AZD1222 COVID-19 vaccine. Libraries were prepared by immunoSEQ multiplex PCR; TCRdb keeps only in-frame clonotypes and omits some of them. The sample gives 65,000 to 85,000 clones, approximately 85% of which show up once; 10% is in the top ten. Sample: peripheral blood, taken 28 days after the second AZD1222 dose. The receptor source for this set is an adult who received the AZD1222 COVID-19 vaccine. The CDR3 runs from the conserved cysteine through the conserved F or W. The D gene is left open where the match is weak. Not every row has a clone size; where given, it reads once, few, many or a size class.

TRBV7-2	-	TRBJ2-2	-	CASSPSLGNTGELFF	TGTGCCAGCAGCCCGAGCTTGGGGAACACCGGGGAGCTGTTTTTT
TRBV3-1/TRBV3-2	-	TRBJ1-5	-	CASSHTGQFNQPQHF	TGTGCCAGCAGCCATACCGGACAGTTCAATCAGCCCCAGCATTTT
TRBV19	-	TRBJ1-5	-	CASSIDLTGSQPQHF	TGTGCCAGTAGTATAGATCTTACAGGTTCCCAGCCCCAGCATTTT
TRBV7-8	-	TRBJ1-4	-	CASSLVGGGGEKLFF	TGTGCCAGCAGCTTAGTAGGGGGGGGCGGTGAAAAACTGTTTTTT
TRBV3-1/TRBV3-2	once	TRBJ1-6	TRBD1	CASSQDRGLGGSPLHF	TGTGCCAGCAGCCAAGACAGGGGGTTAGGCGGTTCACCCCTCCACTTT
TRBV5-1	-	TRBJ2-2	-	CASSPGQPPDTGELFF	TGCGCCAGCAGCCCCGGACAGCCCCCGGACACCGGGGAGCTGTTTTTT
TRBV19	-	TRBJ2-2	-	CASSPQADTGELFF	TGTGCCAGTAGTCCCCAGGCGGACACCGGGGAGCTGTTTTTT
TRBV6-5	-	TRBJ2-3	TRBD1	CASSYLRDRVDTQYF	TGTGCCAGCAGTTACCTACGGGACAGGGTAGATACGCAGTATTTT
TRBV9	-	TRBJ2-3	-	CASTLGGQPTDTQYF	TGTGCCAGCACCCTGGGGGGTCAGCCCACAGATACGCAGTATTTT
TRBV3-1/TRBV3-2	-	TRBJ1-6	TRBD1	CASSHGSRGSNSPLHF	TGTGCCAGCAGCCACGGATCCAGGGGGAGTAATTCACCCCTCCACTTT
TRBV28	once	TRBJ1-1	TRBD1	CASRSQGRGAFF	TGTGCCAGCAGATCACAGGGGCGCGGGGCTTTCTTT
TRBV6-2/TRBV6-3	-	TRBJ2-3	-	CASSYFPGRDTQYF	TGTGCCAGCAGTTACTTTCCGGGGAGGGATACGCAGTATTTT
TRBV25-1	-	TRBJ2-5	TRBD1	CASSAPGQGQETQYF	TGTGCCAGCAGTGCCCCCGGACAGGGCCAAGAGACCCAGTACTTC
TRBV6-1	-	TRBJ2-7	-	CASSEAGETYEQYF	TGTGCCAGCAGTGAAGCGGGCGAGACCTACGAGCAGTACTTC
TRBV6-5	-	TRBJ1-2	-	CASSYQGLTGGYTF	TGTGCCAGCAGTTACCAGGGCCTCACTGGAGGCTACACCTTC
TRBV6-5	-	TRBJ2-2	TRBD2	CASEAGGNTGELFF	TGTGCCAGCGAGGCGGGGGGCAACACCGGGGAGCTGTTTTTT
TRBV5-6	-	TRBJ1-2	-	CASSLAGLGDYGYTF	TGTGCCAGCAGCTTGGCCGGGCTGGGAGACTATGGCTACACCTTC
TRBV7-3	-	TRBJ2-1	-	CASSPRTMSSYNEQFF	TGTGCCAGCAGCCCCCGGACTATGAGCTCCTACAATGAGCAGTTCTTC
TRBV24-1	-	TRBJ2-3	-	CATSDSPGTDTQYF	TGTGCCACCAGTGATTCGCCGGGCACAGATACGCAGTATTTT
TRBV9	-	TRBJ1-6	-	CASSATATSLNSPLHF	TGTGCCAGCAGCGCGACAGCGACTTCTCTCAATTCACCCCTCCACTTT
TRBV7-2	-	TRBJ2-5	-	CASSLGWTEETQYF	TGTGCCAGCAGCTTAGGCTGGACTGAAGAGACCCAGTACTTC
TRBV28	once	TRBJ2-2	TRBD2	CASRSRTSGGAATGELFF	TGTGCCAGCAGAAGCCGGACTAGCGGGGGGGCCGCCACCGGGGAGCTGTTTTTT
TRBV10-2	-	TRBJ2-3	TRBD2	CASNEAGGHTDTQYF	TGCGCCAGCAATGAAGCGGGGGGCCACACAGATACGCAGTATTTT
TRBV30	-	TRBJ1-1	-	CAWRGRVGAEAFF	TGTGCCTGGAGAGGTAGGGTTGGGGCTGAAGCTTTCTTT
TRBV4-1	-	TRBJ1-1	TRBD1	CASSGQGANTEAFF	TGCGCCAGCTCGGGACAGGGGGCGAACACTGAAGCTTTCTTT
TRBV2	-	TRBJ1-1	-	CASSARAANTEAFF	TGTGCCAGCAGTGCCCGGGCCGCGAACACTGAAGCTTTCTTT
TRBV10-1	-	TRBJ1-5	-	CASRNKGKRSNQPQHF	TGCGCCAGCAGGAATAAAGGGAAACGGAGCAATCAGCCCCAGCATTTT
TRBV6-5	-	TRBJ1-1	-	CASSYSFQGGGTEAFF	TGTGCCAGCAGTTACTCGTTTCAGGGCGGAGGGACTGAAGCTTTCTTT
TRBV5-1	-	TRBJ2-3	-	CASSLEVRADTQYF	TGCGCCAGCAGCTTGGAGGTCAGGGCAGATACGCAGTATTTT
TRBV10-3	-	TRBJ1-1	-	CASNSGRTEAFF	TGTGCCAGTAATAGTGGGCGCACTGAAGCTTTCTTT
TRBV10-1	-	TRBJ2-1	-	CASSDVQNPYNEQFF	TGCGCCAGCAGTGACGTCCAAAACCCCTACAATGAGCAGTTCTTC
TRBV5-1	many	TRBJ2-3	-	CASSLAVFGGLDTQYF	TGCGCCAGCAGCTTGGCCGTCTTTGGGGGGCTGGATACGCAGTATTTT
TRBV7-8	-	TRBJ2-3	-	CASSLAGARTDTQYF	TGTGCCAGCAGCTTAGCGGGGGCCCGCACAGATACGCAGTATTTT
TRBV19	-	TRBJ1-6	-	CASSIGEGGSYNSPLHF	TGTGCCAGTAGTATTGGAGAGGGAGGCTCCTATAATTCACCCCTCCACTTT
TRBV6-5	-	TRBJ1-3	-	CASSYSTGLSGNTIYF	TGTGCCAGCAGTTACTCTACAGGCCTCTCTGGAAACACCATATATTTT
TRBV19	-	TRBJ1-1	TRBD1	CASRGFDRGETEAFF	TGTGCCAGTAGGGGTTTCGACAGGGGGGAAACTGAAGCTTTCTTT
TRBV11-3	-	TRBJ2-7	-	CASSLGRASYEQYF	TGTGCCAGCAGCTTAGGAAGGGCCTCCTACGAGCAGTACTTC
TRBV29-1	-	TRBJ1-5	-	CSVVRGQPQHF	TGCAGCGTTGTTAGGGGTCAGCCCCAGCATTTT
TRBV9	-	TRBJ2-5	TRBD2	CASSVGAGKETQYF	TGTGCCAGCAGCGTAGGAGCGGGGAAAGAGACCCAGTACTTC
TRBV6-5	-	TRBJ1-5	-	CASLPARQGNQPQHF	TGTGCCTCCCTCCCCGCCCGACAGGGCAATCAGCCCCAGCATTTT
TRBV30	once	TRBJ2-6	TRBD2	CAWWRGAQSSGANVLTF	TGTGCCTGGTGGCGGGGGGCCCAAAGCTCTGGGGCCAACGTCCTGACTTTC
TRBV3-1/TRBV3-2	-	TRBJ2-7	TRBD2	CASSHTPGTSVYRQYF	TGTGCCAGCAGCCATACTCCGGGGACTAGCGTTTATAGGCAGTACTTC
TRBV6-2/TRBV6-3	few	TRBJ2-3	-	CASSPIGVGSTDTQYF	TGTGCCAGCAGCCCCATCGGGGTGGGAAGCACAGATACGCAGTATTTT
TRBV7-2	-	TRBJ2-1	-	CASSLEASNYNEQFF	TGTGCCAGCAGCTTAGAAGCTAGTAATTACAATGAGCAGTTCTTC
TRBV7-8	-	TRBJ2-2	-	CASSLWDQGPGELFF	TGTGCCAGCAGCTTATGGGACCAAGGGCCCGGGGAGCTGTTTTTT